The rows below give T cell receptor beta chains drawn from one sample of a study of blood T cell repertoires in COVID-19. TCRdb's copy holds only in-frame clones and misses some; the assay was immunoSEQ multiplex PCR. This sample has 190,000 or so clones, with roughly four fifths found just once. Specimen: peripheral blood. Source of these receptors: a man in his fifties who had recovered from COVID-19. CDR3s include the opening cysteine and the closing phenylalanine or tryptophan. Each record gives: D gene, clone size, V gene, J gene, CDR3 length, CDR3 protein, CDR3 DNA. The D gene is left open where the match is weak. Only part of the rows carry a size: once, few, many, or a class if the clone is expanded.

TRBD2	NA	TRBV24-1	TRBJ2-3	16	CATSGTSGSGTDTQYF	TGTGCCACCAGTGGTACTAGCGGGAGTGGGACAGATACGCAGTATTTT
NA	once	TRBV7-9	TRBJ1-2	14	CASSLREPLYGYTF	TGTGCCAGCAGCCTGCGGGAGCCCCTCTATGGCTACACCTTC
TRBD1	NA	TRBV6-1	TRBJ1-2	14	CASSETGIFYGYTF	TGTGCCAGCAGTGAGACAGGGATCTTCTATGGCTACACCTTC
NA	NA	TRBV21-1	TRBJ2-1	14	CAGKSGGPYNEQFF	TGTGCAGGGAAGAGCGGAGGCCCCTACAATGAGCAGTTCTTC
NA	NA	TRBV6-5	TRBJ1-5	14	CASSPGQLNQPQHF	TGTGCCAGCAGCCCAGGACAGCTCAATCAGCCCCAGCATTTT
TRBD2	once	TRBV28	TRBJ2-3	16	CASSFKLRLAVDTQYF	TGTGCCAGCAGTTTCAAGTTAAGACTAGCGGTAGATACGCAGTATTTT
NA	NA	TRBV11-2	TRBJ2-5	15	CASSGQTQRQETQYF	TGTGCCAGCAGCGGGCAGACACAGAGACAAGAGACCCAGTACTTC
TRBD1	NA	TRBV30	TRBJ2-7	13	CAWSVAAGGEQYF	TGTGCCTGGAGTGTTGCGGCAGGGGGAGAGCAGTACTTC
TRBD2	NA	TRBV2	TRBJ2-5	16	CASSGDLREIKETQYF	TGTGCCAGCAGTGGGGACTTGCGGGAGATTAAAGAGACCCAGTACTTC
TRBD1	once	TRBV6-1	TRBJ1-5	14	CASSEGRDSQPQHF	TGTGCCAGCAGTGAAGGCAGGGACAGCCAGCCCCAGCATTTT
NA	NA	TRBV30	TRBJ1-3	14	CAWITGSRGNTIYF	TGTGCCTGGATCACGGGGTCGCGAGGAAACACCATATATTTT
NA	NA	TRBV3-1/TRBV3-2	TRBJ2-5	11	CASGPREPQYF	TGTGCCAGCGGGCCCAGAGAGCCCCAGTACTTC
TRBD2	NA	TRBV2	TRBJ2-2	15	CASRGTSELDGELFF	TGTGCCAGCAGAGGGACTAGCGAATTAGACGGGGAGCTGTTTTTT
TRBD2	NA	TRBV11-3	TRBJ2-1	16	CASSLVSGLGDNEQFF	TGTGCCAGCAGCTTGGTTTCTGGACTAGGTGATAATGAGCAGTTCTTC
TRBD2	NA	TRBV4-1	TRBJ2-3	18	CASSQDVWLAGRTDTQYF	TGCGCCAGCAGCCAAGACGTATGGCTAGCGGGTCGCACAGATACGCAGTATTTT
TRBD2	NA	TRBV19	TRBJ2-5	17	CASSIIGSGRAEETQYF	TGTGCCAGTAGTATAATAGGTAGCGGGAGGGCCGAGGAGACCCAGTACTTC
NA	few	TRBV6-5	TRBJ2-2	14	CASRRGYGTGELFF	TGTGCCAGCAGAAGGGGGTACGGCACCGGGGAGCTGTTTTTT
NA	NA	TRBV20-1	TRBJ2-3	14	CSASSGDGTDTQYF	TGCAGTGCTAGTTCGGGAGATGGCACAGATACGCAGTATTTT
TRBD1	once	TRBV5-1	TRBJ2-6	15	CASSLGGTGANVLTF	TGCGCCAGCAGCTTAGGGGGCACTGGGGCCAACGTCCTGACTTTC
NA	NA	TRBV7-9	TRBJ1-1	12	CASSPRNTEAFF	TGTGCCAGCAGCCCGCGGAACACTGAAGCTTTCTTT
TRBD1	NA	TRBV7-9	TRBJ1-1	16	CASSPRGFSSGTEAFF	TGTGCCAGCAGCCCCAGGGGGTTTAGCTCGGGGACTGAAGCTTTCTTT
TRBD1	NA	TRBV27	TRBJ1-6	19	CASSPDRGSLSSYNSPLHF	TGTGCCAGCAGCCCCGACAGGGGATCTTTGAGCTCCTATAATTCACCCCTCCACTTT
NA	many	TRBV27	TRBJ1-2	15	CASSWAGAAGYGYTF	TGTGCCAGCAGTTGGGCAGGAGCGGCGGGCTATGGCTACACCTTC
NA	NA	TRBV28	TRBJ1-1	12	CASSYGALEAFF	TGTGCCAGCAGTTATGGGGCTCTAGAAGCTTTCTTT
TRBD1	NA	TRBV28	TRBJ1-1	15	CASSIHSDRVTEAFF	TGTGCCAGCAGTATACATTCGGACAGGGTGACTGAAGCTTTCTTT
NA	NA	TRBV7-3	TRBJ2-7	12	CASSNRGAEQYF	TGTGCCAGCAGCAACCGAGGAGCCGAGCAGTACTTC
TRBD1	NA	TRBV6-5	TRBJ1-4	15	CASSSGRTGDEKLFF	TGTGCCAGCAGTTCCGGTCGGACAGGGGATGAAAAACTGTTTTTT
NA	NA	TRBV7-9	TRBJ2-1	12	CASSRAYNEQFF	TGTGCCAGCAGCCGGGCCTACAATGAGCAGTTCTTC
NA	few	TRBV5-5	TRBJ1-2	13	CASSFSGRSGYTF	TGTGCCAGCAGCTTCTCGGGGAGGTCTGGCTACACCTTC
NA	NA	TRBV27	TRBJ2-7	14	CASSLEREADEQYF	TGTGCCAGCAGTTTAGAAAGGGAAGCGGACGAGCAGTACTTC
NA	NA	TRBV7-9	TRBJ2-5	17	CASSPLGGSEGRETQYF	TGTGCCAGCAGTCCCCTAGGAGGTAGCGAAGGACGAGAGACCCAGTACTTC
NA	NA	TRBV25-1	TRBJ1-2	12	CASSGTVYGYTF	TGTGCCAGCAGTGGGACAGTCTATGGCTACACCTTC
TRBD1	few	TRBV19	TRBJ2-2	16	CASSYFGRGQGGELFF	TGTGCCAGTAGTTACTTTGGAAGGGGGCAAGGCGGGGAGCTGTTTTTT
TRBD2	NA	TRBV5-4	TRBJ2-7	15	CASSLGLAGLEEQYF	TGTGCCAGCAGCTTGGGACTAGCGGGACTTGAGGAGCAGTACTTC
NA	few	TRBV19	TRBJ1-6	15	CASSLTGTYNSPLHF	TGTGCCAGTAGCTTGACAGGCACCTATAATTCACCCCTCCACTTT
NA	few	TRBV28	TRBJ2-7	13	CASSPAVGAEQYF	TGTGCCAGCAGTCCTGCGGTAGGGGCCGAGCAGTACTTC
NA	NA	TRBV4-2	TRBJ2-7	15	CASSQSQVSDYEQYF	TGTGCCAGCAGCCAATCTCAGGTTTCGGACTACGAGCAGTACTTC
NA	NA	TRBV30	TRBJ1-1	13	CAWSSERRAEAFF	TGTGCCTGGAGTTCAGAGAGGAGGGCTGAAGCTTTCTTT
TRBD2	NA	TRBV5-6	TRBJ2-1	17	CASSLEVGGLADNEQFF	TGTGCCAGCAGCTTGGAGGTTGGGGGACTAGCGGACAATGAGCAGTTCTTC
NA	once	TRBV12-2	TRBJ2-1	13	CASRFLVGHEQFF	TGTGCAAGTCGCTTTCTGGTTGGCCATGAGCAGTTCTTC
TRBD1	NA	TRBV10-1	TRBJ2-5	15	CASSETGQGRETQYF	TGCGCCAGCAGTGAGACGGGACAGGGGAGGGAGACCCAGTACTTC
NA	NA	TRBV14	TRBJ2-2	14	CASREGQLTGELFF	TGTGCCAGCAGGGAGGGACAGTTGACCGGGGAGCTGTTTTTT